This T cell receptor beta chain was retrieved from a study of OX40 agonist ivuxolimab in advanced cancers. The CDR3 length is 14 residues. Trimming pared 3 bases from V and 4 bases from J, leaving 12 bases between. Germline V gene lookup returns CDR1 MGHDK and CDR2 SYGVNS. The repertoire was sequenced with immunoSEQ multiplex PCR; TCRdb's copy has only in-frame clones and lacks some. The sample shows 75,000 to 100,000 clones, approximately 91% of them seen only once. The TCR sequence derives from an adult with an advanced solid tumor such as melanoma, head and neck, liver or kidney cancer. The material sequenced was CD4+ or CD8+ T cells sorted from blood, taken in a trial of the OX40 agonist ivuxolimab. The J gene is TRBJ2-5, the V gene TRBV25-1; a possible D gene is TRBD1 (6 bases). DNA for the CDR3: TGTGCCAGCAGTGATCGTACAGGGACAGAGACCCAGTACTTC. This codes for CASSDRTGTETQYF.